One sample yielded the 29 T cell receptor beta chains listed below, sequenced in a study of PD-1 blockade in classical Hodgkin lymphoma. Every patient had relapsed following autologous stem cell transplantation, and cohorts differed in brentuximab vedotin exposure. Clones were read by immunoSEQ multiplex PCR, and TCRdb kept only the in-frame ones, dropping some. Here the sample spans 70,000 or so clones, around 75% being singletons. The sample was peripheral blood mononuclear cells (PBMCs), taken before the second cycle of nivolumab. These receptors originate from a human donor with classical Hodgkin lymphoma.

The genes are TRBV28 and TRBJ1-2, with D hard to call. CDR3 length: 11 amino acids. Germline assignment: CDR1 MDHEN and CDR2 SYDVKM. V was pared by 10 bases and J by 8 bases, with 14 bases between. In nucleotides, the CDR3 is TGTGCCACTACCCCCATCGGAGGCTACACCTTC. This translates into CATTPIGGYTF.

This clone appeared a few times. The rearrangement uses TRBV4-1 and TRBJ2-1; D is unresolved. Germline V gene data show CDR1 as MGHRA and CDR2 as YSYEKL. CDR3 length: 14 amino acids. Trimming stripped 1 base from V and 5 bases from J, with 9 bases between. In DNA, the CDR3 is TGCGCCAGCAGCCAAGGTAGAAGCGACAATGAGCAGTTCTTC. This codes for CASSQGRSDNEQFF.

This clone was seen a handful of times. This rearrangement joins TRBV19 to TRBJ2-1; D is unclear. Germline V gene lookup returns CDR1 LNHDA and CDR2 SQIVND (reference sequence). V lost 3 bases, J lost 0 bases, and 6 bases lay in between. CDR3 length: 14 amino acids. CDR3 loop: CASSMGSSYNEQFF. The DNA of the CDR3 is TGTGCCAGTAGTATGGGCAGCTCCTACAATGAGCAGTTCTTC.

The chain uses TRBV9 and TRBJ2-2; D is unresolved. The CDR3 length is 16 residues. Trimming left V 4 bases short and J 0 bases short, with 13 bases between. CDR1 and CDR2 from the germline V gene are SGDLS and YYNGEE. CDR3 in DNA: TGTGCCAGCAGCCCAGGTGGTAGATCGAACACCGGGGAGCTGTTTTTT. Amino acid sequence: CASSPGGRSNTGELFF.

Here the CDR3 reads CASSIQMANYGYTF. The CDR3 nucleotides read TGTGCCAGTAGTATTCAGATGGCTAACTATGGCTACACCTTC. This sequence joins TRBV19 and TRBJ1-2; no definite D call. This CDR3 is built from 14 residues. Germline V lookup: CDR1 LNHDA, CDR2 SQIVND (reference sequence). The V end was cut by 3 bases, the J end by 0 bases, with 8 bases between.

The chain is built from TRBV6-5 and TRBJ2-5, with 7 positions matching TRBD1. The V and J ends lost 6 bases and 4 bases, in that order; junction bases with no gene match: 8. The length of the CDR3 is 14 residues. CDR1 and CDR2 (germline): MNHEY, SVGAGI. CDR3 sequence (DNA): TGTGCCAGCAGCCCTGTAGGGGGCGGAGAGACCCAGTACTTC. It is translated as CASSPVGGGETQYF.

V gene TRBV6-4 combines with J gene TRBJ2-3; 7 bases are shared with TRBD1. Unmatched junction bases numbered 4, after V lost 3 bases and J lost 1 base. Germline V CDR1 and CDR2: MRHNA, SNTAGT. The CDR3 runs 15 residues. The CDR3 bases are TGTGCCAGCAGTGAACAGGGGAGAGGCACAGATACGCAGTATTTT. This encodes CASSEQGRGTDTQYF.

V is TRBV4-1 and J is TRBJ2-7; TRBD1 is a possible D gene (5 bases). The CDR3 consists of 16 residues. Germline assignment: CDR1 MGHRA and CDR2 YSYEKL. Between the trimmed V and J ends, which lost 0 bases and 2 bases, there was a span of 14 bases. This CDR3 reads CASSQDFTRGTYEQYF. CDR3 DNA sequence: TGCGCCAGCAGCCAAGATTTCACAAGGGGTACCTACGAGCAGTACTTC.

V usage is TRBV7-9 and J usage is TRBJ2-7, with D possibly TRBD1 on 6 matching bases. V was clipped by 5 bases and J by 5 bases, with 19 bases between them. The length of the CDR3 is 15 residues. The germline CDR1 and CDR2 sequences are SEHNR and FQNEAQ (reference sequence). The CDR3 DNA follows: TGTGCCAGCAGCAACAACAGGGTTCCCCCCCACGAGCAGTACTTC. It is translated as CASSNNRVPPHEQYF. Complete variable domain (other parts from reference TRBV7-9 and TRBJ2-7): DTGVSQNPRHKITKRGQNVTFRCDPISEHNRLYWYRQTLGQGPEFLTYFQNEAQLEKSRLLSDRFSAERPKGSFSTLEIQRTEQGDSAMYLCASSNNRVPPHEQYFGPGTRLTVT.

V usage is TRBV27 and J usage is TRBJ1-1, with TRBD1 matching 7 bases. V lost 3 bases to trimming and J lost 3 bases; unmatched junction nucleotides: 4. Looked up from germline, CDR1 is MNHEY and CDR2 is SMNVEV (reference sequence). This CDR3 comprises 14 residues. CDR3 sequence: CASSFSGGYTEAFF. CDR3 in DNA: TGTGCCAGCAGTTTTTCAGGGGGGTACACTGAAGCTTTCTTT.

The chain is built from TRBV6-5 and TRBJ2-7; no definite D call. This CDR3 region has 13 residues. Germline V gene lookup returns CDR1 MNHEY and CDR2 SVGAGI. Trimming removed 6 bases at V and 2 bases at J, with 11 bases between. For the CDR3, the DNA is TGTGCCAGCAGCCCTGACACCACCTACGAGCAGTACTTC. Residues: CASSPDTTYEQYF.

The CDR3 DNA follows: TGTGCCAGCAGTGTACAGGGAGGGAGCACTGAAGCTTTCTTT. Amino acid sequence: CASSVQGGSTEAFF. The chain is built from TRBV28 and TRBJ1-1; D is perhaps TRBD1 (6 bases). The V gene's germline CDR1 is MDHEN and CDR2 SYDVKM. The CDR3 loop spans 14 amino acids. V lost 5 bases, J lost 4 bases, and 14 bases lay in between.

This clone was recorded a few times. The chain couples TRBV5-1 to TRBJ2-2, with a weak D call TRBD1 (5 bases). Germline CDR1 SGHRS, CDR2 YFSETQ. The CDR3 covers 15 residues. V lost 4 bases and J lost 5, with 15 bases in between. The CDR3 sequence is CASSHAGPGTGELFF. The CDR3 DNA follows: TGCGCCAGCAGCCATGCAGGGCCCGGTACCGGGGAGCTGTTTTTT.

The chain carries TRBV27 and TRBJ2-6, with D perhaps assigned TRBD1 or TRBD2 (7 bases each). V lost 5 bases to trimming and J lost 0 bases, with 17 bases between them. Germline CDR1 is MNHEY and CDR2 is SMNVEV (reference sequence). The CDR3 covers 18 residues. CDR3 bases: TGTGCCAGCAGTCCCTGGGGAGGGGGCCTCTCTGGGGCCAACGTCCTGACTTTC. It encodes CASSPWGGGLSGANVLTF.

The chain carries TRBV11-2 and TRBJ1-1; D is perhaps TRBD1 (6 bases). The CDR3 has 13 residues. Looked up from germline, CDR1 is SGHAT and CDR2 is FQNNGV. Trimming cost V 2 bases and J 7 bases, with 11 bases left between them. The CDR3 bases are TGTGCCAGCAGCTTAAACTTGGACAGTGAAGCTTTCTTT. Its protein is CASSLNLDSEAFF.

Many counts were recorded for this clone. The CDR3 reads CASSEENGLTDTQYF. CDR3 DNA sequence: TGTGCCAGCAGCGAAGAAAACGGACTCACGGATACGCAGTATTTT. This sequence joins TRBV9 and TRBJ2-3; TRBD2 is a possible D gene (5 bases). The germline V gene encodes CDR1 SGDLS and CDR2 YYNGEE. Trimming stripped 3 bases from V and 6 bases from J, with 17 bases between. This CDR3 contains 15 residues.

This clone was seen many times. This chain joins TRBV9 and TRBJ2-7; 8 positions match TRBD1. V was clipped by 3 bases and J by 7 bases; unmatched bases: 9. The CDR3 consists of 14 residues. Looked up from germline, CDR1 is SGDLS and CDR2 is YYNGEE. The CDR3 nucleotides are TGTGCCAGCAGCGCCTTGGACAGGGTTGGGGAGCAGTACTTC. Encoded protein: CASSALDRVGEQYF.

The V call is TRBV6-1, the J call TRBJ2-7; D ambiguous. Trimming took 10 bases from V and 0 from J, leaving 16 bases between them. This CDR3 has 14 amino acids. CDR1 and CDR2 (germline): MNHNS, SASEGT. CDR3 nucleotide sequence: TGTGCCACCCGATCCGCCGACACCTCCTACGAGCAGTACTTC. It encodes CATRSADTSYEQYF.

CDR3 coding DNA: TGTGCCAGCGGCGGGGGTCGCGGAAACACCATATATTTT. Translation: CASGGGRGNTIYF. The genes are TRBV14 and TRBJ1-3; a possible D gene is TRBD1 (5 bases). V was shortened by 8 bases and J by 4 bases, with 12 bases between the two germline ends. Germline CDR1 SGHDN, CDR2 FVKESK. The CDR3 covers 13 residues.

This chain uses TRBV7-2 with TRBJ1-4, with TRBD1 matching 7 bases. Germline CDR1 and CDR2: SGHTA and FQGNSA. The V and J ends lost 1 base and 6 bases, in that order; junction bases with no gene match: 8. The CDR3 is made up of 16 amino acids. CDR3 nucleotide sequence: TGTGCCAGCAGCTTAGTCCGGGACAGCAAGTATGAAAAACTGTTTTTT. Protein: CASSLVRDSKYEKLFF.

The chain couples TRBV7-6 to TRBJ2-7, with 9 bases fitting TRBD1. The length of the CDR3 is 15 residues. Trimming took 5 bases from V and 1 from J; bases not matched to a gene: 6. The germline V gene has CDR1 SGHVS and CDR2 FNYEAQ. CDR3 sequence: CASSRGQGMSYEQYF. In DNA form, the CDR3 reads TGTGCCAGCAGCCGAGGACAGGGGATGTCCTACGAGCAGTACTTC.

The V gene is TRBV2, the J gene TRBJ1-5; D unresolved. Trimming stripped 0 bases from V and 5 bases from J, with 8 bases between. In germline, CDR1 is SNHLY, CDR2 FYNNEI. The CDR3 runs to 14 residues. CDR3 amino acids: CASSEALLDQPQHF. The CDR3, as DNA: TGTGCCAGCAGTGAAGCGCTTCTCGATCAGCCCCAGCATTTT.

This chain uses TRBV5-4 with TRBJ1-1, with D possibly being TRBD1 (6 bases). V gave up 1 base and J gave up 5 bases, with 12 bases separating them. The germline gives CDR1 SGHNT, CDR2 YYREEE (reference sequence). There are 14 residues in the CDR3. CDR3 nucleotide sequence: TGTGCCAGCAGCTTGTTTCAGGGGAGGACTGAAGCTTTCTTT. As protein: CASSLFQGRTEAFF.

CDR3: CASSLVGTGGFLYF. In nucleotides, the CDR3 is TGTGCCAGCAGCTTAGTAGGGACAGGGGGTTTCCTGTACTTC. The chain uses TRBV7-6 and TRBJ2-7; 11 bases map to TRBD1. The CDR3 contains 14 residues. Trimming removed 1 base from V and 12 bases from J; junction bases left unmatched: 8. CDR1 SGHVS and CDR2 FNYEAQ come from the germline V gene. Filled out from reference TRBV7-6 and TRBJ2-7, the complete variable domain reads GAGVSQSPRYKVTKRGQDVALRCDPISGHVSLYWYRQALGQGPEFLTYFNYEAQQDKSGLPNDRFSAERPEGSISTLTIQRTEQRDSAMYRCASSLVGTGGFLYFGPGTRLTVT.

Points on this clone: A junction end diverges from the germline sequence, so it may reflect a read error. In DNA form, the CDR3 reads TGTGCCAGCAGTGAGGGGGGGGGCCCACGGGGCTTC. Encoded protein: CASSEGGGPRGF. V is TRBV6-1 and J is TRBJ2-7; a possible D gene is TRBD2 (7 bases). In germline, CDR1 is MNHNS, CDR2 SASEGT. This CDR3 has 12 amino acids.

The V call is TRBV11-2, the J call TRBJ2-3; 9 nucleotides match TRBD1. V lost 4 bases to trimming and J lost 3 bases; unmatched junction nucleotides: 5. Per the germline V gene, CDR1 is SGHAT and CDR2 is FQNNGV. The CDR3 consists of 15 residues. For the CDR3, the DNA is TGTGCCAGCAGCTCCGGACAGGGGAGGACAGATACGCAGTATTTT. This translates into CASSSGQGRTDTQYF. The variable domain in full, completed from reference TRBV11-2 and TRBJ2-3, reads EAGVAQSPRYKIIEKRQSVAFWCNPISGHATLYWYQQILGQGPKLLIQFQNNGVVDDSQLPKDRFSAERLKGVDSTLKIQPAKLEDSAVYLCASSSGQGRTDTQYFGPGTRLTVL.

The rearrangement links TRBV19 to TRBJ1-6; no clear D. The CDR3 loop spans 12 amino acids. Per the germline V gene, CDR1 is LNHDA and CDR2 is SQIVND (reference sequence). Between the trimmed V and J ends, which lost 5 bases and 9 bases, there was a span of 8 bases. The CDR3 bases are TGTGCCAGTAGTTTCCGAGGTTCACCCCTCCACTTT. Residues: CASSFRGSPLHF.

A note on this clone: Other DNA sequences in the same sample also yield this CDR3. V usage is TRBV19 and J usage is TRBJ2-1; D gene uncertain. The CDR3 is 11 residues long. V gave up 1 base and J gave up 8 bases, with 3 bases separating them. Germline CDR1 reads LNHDA; CDR2 reads SQIVND (reference sequence). CDR3: CASSIGDEQFF. The CDR3 bases are TGTGCCAGTAGTATAGGAGATGAGCAGTTCTTC.

This clone turned up a few times. The chain is built from TRBV7-6 and TRBJ1-6; 7 bases agree with TRBD1. The CDR3 covers 14 residues. The germline V gene encodes CDR1 SGHVS and CDR2 FNYEAQ. V was clipped by 5 bases and J by 5 bases; unmatched bases: 3. The CDR3 loop reads CASSQGQNNSPLHF. The CDR3 coding sequence is TGTGCCAGCAGCCAGGGACAGAATAATTCACCCCTCCACTTT.